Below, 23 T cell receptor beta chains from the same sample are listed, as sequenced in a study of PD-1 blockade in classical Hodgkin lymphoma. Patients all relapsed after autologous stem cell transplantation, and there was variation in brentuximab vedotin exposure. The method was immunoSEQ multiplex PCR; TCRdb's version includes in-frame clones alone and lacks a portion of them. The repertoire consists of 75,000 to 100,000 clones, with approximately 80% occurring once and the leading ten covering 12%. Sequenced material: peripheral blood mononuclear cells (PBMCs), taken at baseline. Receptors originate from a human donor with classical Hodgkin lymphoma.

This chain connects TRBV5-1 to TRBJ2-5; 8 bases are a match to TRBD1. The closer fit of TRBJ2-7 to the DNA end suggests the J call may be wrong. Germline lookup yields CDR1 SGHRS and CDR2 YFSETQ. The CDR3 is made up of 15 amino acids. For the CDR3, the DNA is TGCGCCAGCAGCTTGTCAGGGGGCCTTAAGGACGAGCAGTACTTC. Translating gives CASSLSGGLKDEQYF.

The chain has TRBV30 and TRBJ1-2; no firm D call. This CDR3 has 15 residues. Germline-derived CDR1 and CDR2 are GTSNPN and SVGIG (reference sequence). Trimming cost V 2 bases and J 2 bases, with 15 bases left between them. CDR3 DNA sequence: TGTGCCTGGAGTTTAAAGGCGGCAGCCAACTATGGCTACACCTTC. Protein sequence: CAWSLKAAANYGYTF.

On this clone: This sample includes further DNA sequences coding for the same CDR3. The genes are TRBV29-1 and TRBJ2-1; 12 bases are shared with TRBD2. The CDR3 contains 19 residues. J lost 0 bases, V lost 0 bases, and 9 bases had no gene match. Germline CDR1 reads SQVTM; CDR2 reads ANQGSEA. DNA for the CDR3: TGCAGCGTTGAAGATTTTCCTAGCGGGAGGGAAAGCTCCTACAATGAGCAGTTCTTC. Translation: CSVEDFPSGRESSYNEQFF.

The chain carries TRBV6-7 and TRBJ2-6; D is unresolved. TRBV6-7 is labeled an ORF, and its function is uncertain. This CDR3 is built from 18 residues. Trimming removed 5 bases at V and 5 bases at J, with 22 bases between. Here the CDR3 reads CASSSRKRIQSRANVLTF. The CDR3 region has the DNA TGTGCCAGCAGTAGTAGGAAGCGTATACAAAGTCGGGCCAACGTCCTGACTTTC.

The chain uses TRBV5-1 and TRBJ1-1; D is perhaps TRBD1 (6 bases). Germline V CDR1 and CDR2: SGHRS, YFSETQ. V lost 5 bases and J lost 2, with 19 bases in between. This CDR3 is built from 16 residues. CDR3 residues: CASRQTPGESNTEAFF. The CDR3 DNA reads TGCGCCAGCAGGCAAACTCCAGGGGAGTCCAACACTGAAGCTTTCTTT.

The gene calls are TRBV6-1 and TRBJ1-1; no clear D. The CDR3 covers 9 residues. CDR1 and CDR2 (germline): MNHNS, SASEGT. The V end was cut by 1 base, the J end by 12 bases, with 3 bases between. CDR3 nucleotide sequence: TGTGCCAGCAGTGAAGGGACTTTCTTT. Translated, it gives CASSEGTFF.

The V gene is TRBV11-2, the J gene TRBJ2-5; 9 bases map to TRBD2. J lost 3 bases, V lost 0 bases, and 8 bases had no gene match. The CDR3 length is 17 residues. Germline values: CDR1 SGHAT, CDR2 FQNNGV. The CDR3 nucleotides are TGTGCCAGCAGCTTAGATACCCCACTAGCGGGCAAAGAGACCCAGTACTTC. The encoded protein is CASSLDTPLAGKETQYF.

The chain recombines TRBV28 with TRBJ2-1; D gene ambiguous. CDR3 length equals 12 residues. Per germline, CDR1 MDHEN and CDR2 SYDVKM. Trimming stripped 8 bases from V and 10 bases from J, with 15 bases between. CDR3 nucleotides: TGTGCCAGCGCGCTCCTCACTGGGGAGCAGTTCTTC. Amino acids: CASALLTGEQFF.

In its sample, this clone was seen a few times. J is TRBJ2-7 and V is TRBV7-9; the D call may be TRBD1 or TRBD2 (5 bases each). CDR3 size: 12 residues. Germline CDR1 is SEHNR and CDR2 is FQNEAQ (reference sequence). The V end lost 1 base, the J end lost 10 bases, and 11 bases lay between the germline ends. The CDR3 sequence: CASSLGWGSQYF. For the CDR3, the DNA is TGTGCCAGCAGCTTAGGGTGGGGGAGCCAGTACTTC.

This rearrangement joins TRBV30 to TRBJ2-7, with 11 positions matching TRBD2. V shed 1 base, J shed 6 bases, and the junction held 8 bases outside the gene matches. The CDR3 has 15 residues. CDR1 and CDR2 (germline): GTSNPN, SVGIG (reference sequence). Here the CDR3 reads CAWSGGGLAALEQYF. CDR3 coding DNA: TGTGCCTGGAGTGGGGGGGGACTAGCGGCCCTCGAGCAGTACTTC. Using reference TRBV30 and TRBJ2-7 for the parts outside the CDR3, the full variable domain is SQTIHQWPATLVQPVGSPLSLECTVEGTSNPNLYWYRQAAGRGLQLLFYSVGIGQISSEVPQNLSASRPQDRQFILSSKKLLLSDSGFYLCAWSGGGLAALEQYFGPGTRLTVT.

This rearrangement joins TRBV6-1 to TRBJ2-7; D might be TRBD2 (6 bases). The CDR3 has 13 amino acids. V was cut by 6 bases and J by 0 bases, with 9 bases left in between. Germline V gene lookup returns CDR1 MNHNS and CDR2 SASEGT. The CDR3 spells CASRRDPSYEQYF. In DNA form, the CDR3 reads TGTGCCAGCAGGCGGGATCCCTCCTACGAGCAGTACTTC.

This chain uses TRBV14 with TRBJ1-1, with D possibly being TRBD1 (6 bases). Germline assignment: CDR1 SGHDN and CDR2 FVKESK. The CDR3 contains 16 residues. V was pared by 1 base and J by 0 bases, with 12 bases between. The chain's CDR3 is CASSQVGHVVNTEAFF. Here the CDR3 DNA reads TGTGCCAGCAGCCAAGTGGGACACGTCGTGAACACTGAAGCTTTCTTT.

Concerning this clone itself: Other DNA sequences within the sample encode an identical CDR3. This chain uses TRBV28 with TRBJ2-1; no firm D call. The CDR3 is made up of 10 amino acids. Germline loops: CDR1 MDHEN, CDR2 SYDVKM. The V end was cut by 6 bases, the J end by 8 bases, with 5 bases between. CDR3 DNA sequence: TGTGCCAGCAGGAGGCATGAGCAGTTCTTC. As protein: CASRRHEQFF.

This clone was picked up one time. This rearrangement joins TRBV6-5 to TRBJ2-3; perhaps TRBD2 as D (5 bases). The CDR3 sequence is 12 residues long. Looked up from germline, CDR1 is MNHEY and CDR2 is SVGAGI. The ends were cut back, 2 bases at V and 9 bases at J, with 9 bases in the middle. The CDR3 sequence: CASSYPRETQYF. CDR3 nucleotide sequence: TGTGCCAGCAGTTACCCAAGGGAGACGCAGTATTTT.

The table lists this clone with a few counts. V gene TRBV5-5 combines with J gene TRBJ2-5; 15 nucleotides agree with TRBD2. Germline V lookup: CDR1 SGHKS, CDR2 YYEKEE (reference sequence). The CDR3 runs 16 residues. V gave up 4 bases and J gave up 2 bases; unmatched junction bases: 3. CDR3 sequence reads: CASSPGLAGGQETQYF. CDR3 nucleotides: TGTGCCAGCAGCCCGGGACTAGCGGGAGGTCAAGAGACCCAGTACTTC.

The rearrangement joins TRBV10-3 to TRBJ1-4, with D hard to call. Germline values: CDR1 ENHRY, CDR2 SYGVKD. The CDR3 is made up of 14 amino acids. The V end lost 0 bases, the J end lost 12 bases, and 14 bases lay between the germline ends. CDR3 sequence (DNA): TGTGCCATCAGTGAGTCGCAGGCCCAGGACCAACTGTTTTTT. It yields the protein CAISESQAQDQLFF.

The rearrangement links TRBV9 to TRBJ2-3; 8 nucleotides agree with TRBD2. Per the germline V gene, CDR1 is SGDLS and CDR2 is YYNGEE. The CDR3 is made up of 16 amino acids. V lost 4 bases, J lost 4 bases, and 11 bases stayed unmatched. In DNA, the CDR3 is TGTGCCAGCAGCCCGCTCAGCGGGAGCGGCGCAGATACGCAGTATTTT. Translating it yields CASSPLSGSGADTQYF.

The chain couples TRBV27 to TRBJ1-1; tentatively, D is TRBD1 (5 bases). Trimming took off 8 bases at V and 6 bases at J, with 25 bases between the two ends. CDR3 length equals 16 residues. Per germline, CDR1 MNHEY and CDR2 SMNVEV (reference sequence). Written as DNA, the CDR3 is TGTGCCAGCGGACACGGGACCCTCCTTCGGACCGCTGAAGCTTTCTTT. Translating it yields CASGHGTLLRTAEAFF.

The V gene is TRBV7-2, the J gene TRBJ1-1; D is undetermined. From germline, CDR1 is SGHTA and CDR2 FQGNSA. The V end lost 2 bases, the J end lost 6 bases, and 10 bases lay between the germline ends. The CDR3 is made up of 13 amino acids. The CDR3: CASSLYRGPEAFF. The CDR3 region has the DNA TGTGCCAGCAGCTTATACCGGGGTCCTGAAGCTTTCTTT.

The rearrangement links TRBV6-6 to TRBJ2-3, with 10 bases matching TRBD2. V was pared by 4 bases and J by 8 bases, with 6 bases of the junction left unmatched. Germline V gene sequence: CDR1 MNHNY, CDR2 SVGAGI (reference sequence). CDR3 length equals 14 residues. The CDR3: CASSWLAGAVTQYF. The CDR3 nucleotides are TGTGCCAGCAGTTGGCTAGCGGGAGCCGTTACGCAGTATTTT.

The CDR3 loop reads CASGSGGGETQYF. Written as DNA, the CDR3 is TGTGCCAGCGGGTCGGGAGGGGGAGAGACCCAGTACTTC. The chain has TRBV2 and TRBJ2-5; 8 bases match TRBD2. The CDR3 is made up of 13 amino acids. CDR1 SNHLY and CDR2 FYNNEI come from the germline V gene. Trimming at V came to 8 bases and at J to 4 bases, leaving 6 bases not matched to a gene.

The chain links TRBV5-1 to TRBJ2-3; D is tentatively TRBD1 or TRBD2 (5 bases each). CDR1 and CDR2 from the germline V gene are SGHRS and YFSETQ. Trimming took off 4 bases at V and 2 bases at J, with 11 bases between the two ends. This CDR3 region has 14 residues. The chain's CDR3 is CASSGGGSTDTQYF. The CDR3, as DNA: TGCGCCAGCAGCGGTGGGGGATCCACAGATACGCAGTATTTT.

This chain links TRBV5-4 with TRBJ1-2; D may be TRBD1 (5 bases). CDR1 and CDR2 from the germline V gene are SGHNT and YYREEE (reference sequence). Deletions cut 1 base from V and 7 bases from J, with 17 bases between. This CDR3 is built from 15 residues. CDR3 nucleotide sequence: TGTGCCAGCAGCTTGTCTGGGGCGGGGAGGAGTGGCTACACCTTC. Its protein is CASSLSGAGRSGYTF.